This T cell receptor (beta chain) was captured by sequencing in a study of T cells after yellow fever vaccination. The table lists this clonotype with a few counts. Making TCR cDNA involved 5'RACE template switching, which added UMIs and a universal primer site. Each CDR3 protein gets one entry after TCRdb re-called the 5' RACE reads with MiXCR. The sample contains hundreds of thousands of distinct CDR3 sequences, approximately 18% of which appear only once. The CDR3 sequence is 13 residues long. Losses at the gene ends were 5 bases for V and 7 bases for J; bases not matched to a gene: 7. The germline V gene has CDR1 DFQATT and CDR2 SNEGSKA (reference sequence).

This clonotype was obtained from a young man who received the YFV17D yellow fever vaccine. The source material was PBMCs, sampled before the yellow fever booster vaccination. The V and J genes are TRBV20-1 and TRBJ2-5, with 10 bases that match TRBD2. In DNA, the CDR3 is TGCAGTGCTGGGCTAGCGGGGGTCGGGACCCAGTACTTC. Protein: CSAGLAGVGTQYF.